This is a list of T cell receptor beta chains from one sample in a study of shared clonotypes between healthy human individuals. Sequenced by immunoSEQ multiplex PCR; TCRdb stores in-frame clones only, minus some. The data show around 550,000 clones, almost 97% seen once. Material for sequencing was naive CD4+ T cells sorted from blood. Receptors were obtained from a woman aged 25 to 39 in good health. The CDR3 runs from the conserved cysteine through the conserved F or W. D genes are given only for firm matches. Expanded clones are given a class, and other clones once, few, many or no size at all.

clone_size: NA
v_call: TRBV2
j_call: TRBJ2-7
d_call: TRBD1
cdr3_nt: TGTGCCAGCAGTTCCCCCGGGACAGGGGTTGAGCAGTACTTC
cdr3_aa: CASSSPGTGVEQYF

clone_size: NA
v_call: TRBV11-2
j_call: TRBJ1-4
d_call: NA
cdr3_nt: TGTGCCAGCAGCTTAGAGGGGGTAGTTGAAAAACTGTTTTTT
cdr3_aa: CASSLEGVVEKLFF

clone_size: NA
v_call: TRBV2
j_call: TRBJ2-1
d_call: TRBD1
cdr3_nt: TGTGCCAGCAGGGGACCGGGACAGGGACTCAATGAGCAGTTCTTC
cdr3_aa: CASRGPGQGLNEQFF

clone_size: NA
v_call: TRBV7-3
j_call: TRBJ2-7
d_call: TRBD1
cdr3_nt: TGTGCCAGCAGTTCCCGACAGGGGGGGACCTACGAGCAGTACTTC
cdr3_aa: CASSSRQGGTYEQYF

clone_size: NA
v_call: TRBV7-9
j_call: TRBJ2-1
d_call: TRBD2
cdr3_nt: TGTGCCAGCAGCTCTACCGGGACTAGCGACAATGAGCAGTTCTTC
cdr3_aa: CASSSTGTSDNEQFF

clone_size: NA
v_call: TRBV27
j_call: TRBJ1-1
d_call: TRBD1
cdr3_nt: TGTGCCAGCAGTTTATCGCCGGGACAGGGGCTCACTGAAGCTTTCTTT
cdr3_aa: CASSLSPGQGLTEAFF

clone_size: NA
v_call: TRBV7-2
j_call: TRBJ2-7
d_call: NA
cdr3_nt: TGTGCCAGCAGCTTAGTAGCCTACGAGCAGTACTTC
cdr3_aa: CASSLVAYEQYF

clone_size: NA
v_call: TRBV4-1
j_call: TRBJ1-6
d_call: NA
cdr3_nt: TGCGCCAGCAGCCAGTTTTGGTCTAACTCCTCACTCTCCTATAATTCACCCCTCCACTTT
cdr3_aa: CASSQFWSNSSLSYNSPLHF

clone_size: NA
v_call: TRBV5-6
j_call: TRBJ2-5
d_call: NA
cdr3_nt: TGTGCCAGCAGCTCGTGGCGGCTCGGAGAGACCCAGTACTTC
cdr3_aa: CASSSWRLGETQYF

clone_size: NA
v_call: TRBV27
j_call: TRBJ1-1
d_call: NA
cdr3_nt: TGTGCCAGCAGTTCGAGTTCAGGGACCTACATGAACACTGAAGCTTTCTTT
cdr3_aa: CASSSSSGTYMNTEAFF

clone_size: NA
v_call: TRBV6-1
j_call: TRBJ2-7
d_call: NA
cdr3_nt: TGTGCCAGCAGTGAGGATCCGGATTACGAGCAGTACTTC
cdr3_aa: CASSEDPDYEQYF

clone_size: NA
v_call: TRBV19
j_call: TRBJ1-1
d_call: NA
cdr3_nt: TGTGCCAGTAGTATTCGGGGGCGCGACACTGAAGCTTTCTTT
cdr3_aa: CASSIRGRDTEAFF

clone_size: NA
v_call: TRBV5-4
j_call: TRBJ2-3
d_call: NA
cdr3_nt: TGTGCCAGCAGCCCGGACCCAGGGGATACGCAGTATTTT
cdr3_aa: CASSPDPGDTQYF

clone_size: NA
v_call: TRBV10-1
j_call: TRBJ2-1
d_call: TRBD2
cdr3_nt: TGCGCCAGCTCTTATAGCGGGAGTGATGAGCAGTTCTTC
cdr3_aa: CASSYSGSDEQFF

clone_size: NA
v_call: TRBV5-1
j_call: TRBJ1-2
d_call: NA
cdr3_nt: TGCGCCAGCAGCTCTGGGACCGAAACGTTGGGCTACACCTTC
cdr3_aa: CASSSGTETLGYTF

clone_size: NA
v_call: TRBV18
j_call: TRBJ2-7
d_call: TRBD2
cdr3_nt: TGTGCCAGCTCACTCCGGACTAGCGGGAGGGTAAACGAGCAGTACTTC
cdr3_aa: CASSLRTSGRVNEQYF

clone_size: NA
v_call: TRBV14
j_call: TRBJ2-1
d_call: TRBD2
cdr3_nt: TGTGCCAGCAGCCAAGGTTTTCTAGCGGGAGTCGATGAGCAGTTCTTC
cdr3_aa: CASSQGFLAGVDEQFF

clone_size: NA
v_call: TRBV4-2
j_call: TRBJ1-6
d_call: NA
cdr3_nt: TGTGCCAGCAGCCCCCCTATGTCACCCCTCCACTTT
cdr3_aa: CASSPPMSPLHF

clone_size: once
v_call: TRBV2
j_call: TRBJ1-4
d_call: NA
cdr3_nt: TGTGCCAGCAGTGACAGGTTGAATGAAAAACTGTTTTTT
cdr3_aa: CASSDRLNEKLFF

clone_size: NA
v_call: TRBV7-6
j_call: TRBJ1-3
d_call: NA
cdr3_nt: TGTGCCAGCAGCTTAGAGGCCAACTCTGGAAACACCATATATTTT
cdr3_aa: CASSLEANSGNTIYF

clone_size: NA
v_call: TRBV19
j_call: TRBJ2-3
d_call: TRBD2
cdr3_nt: TGTGCCAGTACCCGACTAGCGGGATCAGATACGCAGTATTTT
cdr3_aa: CASTRLAGSDTQYF

clone_size: NA
v_call: TRBV19
j_call: TRBJ1-1
d_call: TRBD1
cdr3_nt: TGTGCCAGTAAGAGGGGGGCAGGGGGCATGAACACTGAAGCTTTCTTT
cdr3_aa: CASKRGAGGMNTEAFF

clone_size: NA
v_call: TRBV5-1
j_call: TRBJ2-5
d_call: TRBD2
cdr3_nt: TGCGCCAGCAGCTTGGGAAATAGCGGGCCAACCCAAGAGACCCAGTACTTC
cdr3_aa: CASSLGNSGPTQETQYF

clone_size: NA
v_call: TRBV7-9
j_call: TRBJ2-3
d_call: TRBD2
cdr3_nt: TGTGCCAGCAGCTTAAAAGGACTAGCGGGATCCGATACGCAGTATTTT
cdr3_aa: CASSLKGLAGSDTQYF

clone_size: once
v_call: TRBV27
j_call: TRBJ2-7
d_call: NA
cdr3_nt: TGTGCCAGCAGTCGGTACGGGAGTCGCGACGAGCAGTACTTC
cdr3_aa: CASSRYGSRDEQYF

clone_size: NA
v_call: TRBV29-1
j_call: TRBJ1-3
d_call: NA
cdr3_nt: TGCAGCGTTGCAGGCACGACCTACTCTGGAAACACCATATATTTT
cdr3_aa: CSVAGTTYSGNTIYF

clone_size: NA
v_call: TRBV7-2
j_call: TRBJ2-4
d_call: TRBD2
cdr3_nt: TGTGCCAGCAGCATCCCGGGGGGGATAGCCAAAAACATTCAGTACTTC
cdr3_aa: CASSIPGGIAKNIQYF

clone_size: NA
v_call: TRBV7-9
j_call: TRBJ2-1
d_call: NA
cdr3_nt: TGTGCCAGCAGCTCACAAACCTACAATGAGCAGTTCTTC
cdr3_aa: CASSSQTYNEQFF

clone_size: NA
v_call: TRBV27
j_call: TRBJ1-1
d_call: NA
cdr3_nt: TGTGCCAGCAGGCTCCACAGGGTATTAAACACTGAAGCTTTCTTT
cdr3_aa: CASRLHRVLNTEAFF

clone_size: NA
v_call: TRBV6-6
j_call: TRBJ1-3
d_call: NA
cdr3_nt: TGTGCCAGCAGTTACGGAACAGGGCTCTCTGGAAACACCATATATTTT
cdr3_aa: CASSYGTGLSGNTIYF

clone_size: NA
v_call: TRBV27
j_call: TRBJ1-1
d_call: NA
cdr3_nt: TGTGCCAGCAGTTCCCAGAAACGGACAGCTGAAGCTTTCTTT
cdr3_aa: CASSSQKRTAEAFF

clone_size: NA
v_call: TRBV19
j_call: TRBJ2-1
d_call: NA
cdr3_nt: TGTGCCAGTAGTCAGTGGAGGGGGGCGACTGAGCAGTTCTTC
cdr3_aa: CASSQWRGATEQFF

clone_size: NA
v_call: TRBV6-5
j_call: TRBJ2-7
d_call: TRBD2
cdr3_nt: TGTGCCAGCAGTTACGGGATTAGCGGGGGCCCGTACGAGCAGTACTTC
cdr3_aa: CASSYGISGGPYEQYF

clone_size: once
v_call: TRBV28
j_call: TRBJ1-4
d_call: NA
cdr3_nt: TGTGCCAGCAGTTTGGCATCCGAAAAACTGTTTTTT
cdr3_aa: CASSLASEKLFF

clone_size: NA
v_call: TRBV4-1
j_call: TRBJ2-5
d_call: TRBD2
cdr3_nt: TGCGCCAGCAGCCAAGATAGATTGGCGGGAGGGCCGACTGAGACCCAGTACTTC
cdr3_aa: CASSQDRLAGGPTETQYF

clone_size: NA
v_call: TRBV5-5
j_call: TRBJ2-7
d_call: NA
cdr3_nt: TGTGCCAGCAGTCAAACAGGGACGGAAATCTACGAGCAGTACTTC
cdr3_aa: CASSQTGTEIYEQYF

clone_size: NA
v_call: TRBV11-2
j_call: TRBJ1-2
d_call: NA
cdr3_nt: TGTGCCAGCAGCTTAAGGAGGGGAACAGAGGTAGCTAACTATGGCTACACCTTC
cdr3_aa: CASSLRRGTEVANYGYTF

clone_size: NA
v_call: TRBV5-1
j_call: TRBJ1-1
d_call: NA
cdr3_nt: TGCGCCAGCAGCTTGGACACTGAAGCTTTCTTT
cdr3_aa: CASSLDTEAFF

clone_size: NA
v_call: TRBV27
j_call: TRBJ2-7
d_call: TRBD2
cdr3_nt: TGTGCCAGCAGTTCCAGGCGCCTAGCGGGAGATTTGGGCGAGCAGTACTTC
cdr3_aa: CASSSRRLAGDLGEQYF

clone_size: NA
v_call: TRBV6-4
j_call: TRBJ2-2
d_call: NA
cdr3_nt: TGTGCCAGCAGTGACAAGGATTTCACCGGGGAGCTGTTTTTT
cdr3_aa: CASSDKDFTGELFF

clone_size: NA
v_call: TRBV19
j_call: TRBJ2-2
d_call: NA
cdr3_nt: TGTGCCAGTAGTGTGCTAGACGGCAGGTTAAACACCGGGGAGCTGTTTTTT
cdr3_aa: CASSVLDGRLNTGELFF

clone_size: few
v_call: TRBV5-1
j_call: TRBJ2-5
d_call: NA
cdr3_nt: TGCGCCAGCAGCTTGGAGGAGACCCAGTACTTC
cdr3_aa: CASSLEETQYF

clone_size: NA
v_call: TRBV28
j_call: TRBJ2-7
d_call: NA
cdr3_nt: TGTGCCAGCAGTTTAGGGGAGCTGAGCGAGCAGTACTTC
cdr3_aa: CASSLGELSEQYF

clone_size: NA
v_call: TRBV7-6
j_call: TRBJ2-1
d_call: TRBD1
cdr3_nt: TGTGCCAGCAGTCACCCTCGCCCGGGACAGGGATACAATGAGCAGTTCTTC
cdr3_aa: CASSHPRPGQGYNEQFF

clone_size: NA
v_call: TRBV19
j_call: TRBJ2-1
d_call: TRBD2
cdr3_nt: TGTGCCAGTAGTATCTCTAGCGGGGGCCCAGAGGTCGAGCAGTTCTTC
cdr3_aa: CASSISSGGPEVEQFF

clone_size: NA
v_call: TRBV15
j_call: TRBJ2-1
d_call: NA
cdr3_nt: TGTGCCACCAGCAGAGCTCCCCTCTTGAACAATGAGCAGTTCTTC
cdr3_aa: CATSRAPLLNNEQFF

clone_size: NA
v_call: TRBV11-2
j_call: TRBJ1-1
d_call: NA
cdr3_nt: TGTGCCAGCAGCTTAGATTATCGCAGAATGAACACTGAAGCTTTCTTT
cdr3_aa: CASSLDYRRMNTEAFF

clone_size: once
v_call: TRBV28
j_call: TRBJ2-2
d_call: TRBD2
cdr3_nt: TGTGCCAGCCTATGGGGGGGTAGAACCGGGGAGCTGTTTTTT
cdr3_aa: CASLWGGRTGELFF

clone_size: NA
v_call: TRBV9
j_call: TRBJ2-3
d_call: NA
cdr3_nt: TGTGCCAGCAGCGTAGGACCTCTCGGGACGCAGTATTTT
cdr3_aa: CASSVGPLGTQYF

clone_size: NA
v_call: TRBV6-4
j_call: TRBJ2-3
d_call: TRBD2
cdr3_nt: TGTGCCAGCAGTGACGGGACTAGCGGGAGTTTTCCAGATACGCAGTATTTT
cdr3_aa: CASSDGTSGSFPDTQYF

clone_size: once
v_call: TRBV10-3
j_call: TRBJ2-7
d_call: NA
cdr3_nt: TGTGCCATCAGGGGGGACCCGGCGAACTCCTACGAGCAGTACTTC
cdr3_aa: CAIRGDPANSYEQYF

clone_size: NA
v_call: TRBV28
j_call: TRBJ2-7
d_call: TRBD2
cdr3_nt: TGTGCCAGCAGCAACGGACTAGCGGGAGCCTACGAGCAGTACTTC
cdr3_aa: CASSNGLAGAYEQYF

clone_size: NA
v_call: TRBV7-2
j_call: TRBJ2-6
d_call: NA
cdr3_nt: TGTGCCAGCAGCTTAAGCTCTGGGGCCAACGTCCTGACTTTC
cdr3_aa: CASSLSSGANVLTF

clone_size: NA
v_call: TRBV7-2
j_call: TRBJ2-7
d_call: TRBD2
cdr3_nt: TGTGCCAGCAGCCAAGCCTGGGGGGGAGCGTCCTCCTACGAGCAGTACTTC
cdr3_aa: CASSQAWGGASSYEQYF